The 29 T cell receptor beta chains below come from one sample, sequenced in a study of a mutant IDH1 vaccine in newly diagnosed glioma. As to time point: week 23, last vaccination. One vaccine dose held 300 ug of mutant IDH1 20-mer peptide and came with topical imiquimod. Their target antigens are unknown. Assay used: immunoSEQ multiplex PCR; TCRdb lists only in-frame clones, some missing. The sample lists 40,000 to 45,000 clones; 65% to 85% were seen once. The source material was PBMCs, sampled from a glioma patient whose treatment included an IDH1 peptide vaccine. The receptors were sampled from a woman between 18 and 30 years old with glioma. Some clones in this sample may be carry-over from other donors' samples.

The chain couples TRBV19 to TRBJ1-1, with D maybe TRBD1 (6 bases). CDR1 is LNHDA and CDR2 is SQIVND in the germline V gene (reference sequence). This CDR3 is 12 amino acids long. V was cut by 1 base and J by 10 bases, with 10 bases left in between. The CDR3, as DNA: TGTGCCAGTAGTATAGCGGGCAGGGGAGCTTTCTTT. Residues: CASSIAGRGAFF.

This clone was seen a handful of times. CDR3 bases: TGTGCCAGCAGTCGAAGAGGCGGGAGTGGAGAGACCCAGTACTTC. It specifies CASSRRGGSGETQYF. The chain links TRBV25-1 to TRBJ2-5; 7 nucleotides line up with TRBD2. The CDR3 consists of 15 residues. The germline CDR1 and CDR2 sequences are MGHDK and SYGVNS. V lost 5 bases to trimming and J lost 4 bases; unmatched junction nucleotides: 10. The full variable domain, completed using reference TRBV25-1 and TRBJ2-5, is EADIYQTPRYLVIGTGKKITLECSQTMGHDKMYWYQQDPGMELHLIHYSYGVNSTEKGDLSSESTVSRIRTEHFPLTLESARPSHTSQYLCASSRRGGSGETQYFGPGTRLLVL.

V usage is TRBV7-2 and J usage is TRBJ2-7; no firm D call. Trimming removed 1 base at V and 3 bases at J, with 7 bases between. Germline CDR1 is SGHTA and CDR2 is FQGNSA. The CDR3 length is 13 residues. The CDR3 is CASSLEGGYEQYF. DNA for the CDR3: TGTGCCAGCAGCTTAGAGGGCGGCTACGAGCAGTACTTC.

This chain uses TRBV6-6 with TRBJ2-3; D is undetermined. Germline V gene sequence: CDR1 MNHNY, CDR2 SVGAGI (reference sequence). V dropped 8 bases and J dropped 1 base, with 10 bases sitting between them. The CDR3 length is 13 residues. CDR3 in amino acids: CASLRQGTDTQYF. The CDR3 DNA is TGTGCCAGCCTCAGGCAGGGCACAGATACGCAGTATTTT.

This chain connects TRBV6-1 to TRBJ1-3; the D is unclear. V was clipped by 11 bases and J by 0 bases, with 5 bases between them. Per the germline V gene, CDR1 is MNHNS and CDR2 is SASEGT. The CDR3 covers 11 residues. The CDR3 loop is CAGYSGNTIYF. In DNA form, the CDR3 reads TGTGCCGGATACTCTGGAAACACCATATATTTT.

This chain links TRBV5-6 with TRBJ2-5; 9 bases map to TRBD1. Germline-derived CDR1 and CDR2 are SGHDT and YYEEEE. The CDR3 is 15 residues long. The J segment lost 7 bases and the V segment lost 0 bases, leaving 7 bases of the junction unmatched. CDR3 DNA sequence: TGTGCCAGCAGCTTGGTACAGGGGGCTCCGGGGACCCAGTACTTC. Encoded protein: CASSLVQGAPGTQYF. Variable domain in full (rest from reference TRBV5-6 and TRBJ2-5): DAGVTQSPTHLIKTRGQQVTLRCSPKSGHDTVSWYQQALGQGPQFIFQYYEEEERQRGNFPDRFSGHQFPNYSSELNVNALLLGDSALYLCASSLVQGAPGTQYFGPGTRLLVL.

The V call is TRBV12-1, the J call TRBJ2-4; TRBD2, the table's D call, was not compared with the DNA. TRBV12-1 is marked as a pseudogene. There are 16 residues in the CDR3. CDR3 bases: TGTGCCAGCTTCGGAAGCGGACTAGAGGACAAAAACATTCAGTACTTC. Translating it yields CASFGSGLEDKNIQYF.

This clone has just a few counts. V usage is TRBV6-1 and J usage is TRBJ1-2; TRBD1 is a possible D gene (5 bases). CDR3 length: 15 amino acids. CDR1 is MNHNS and CDR2 is SASEGT in the germline V gene. The V gene lost 3 bases and the J gene lost 2 bases, with 13 bases spanning the gap. CDR3 amino acids: CASSESAGPNYGYTF. DNA of the CDR3: TGTGCCAGCAGTGAGAGTGCAGGGCCGAACTATGGCTACACCTTC.

V usage is TRBV19 and J usage is TRBJ2-7; a possible D gene is TRBD2 (5 bases). V lost 1 base and J 4 bases, leaving 8 bases between the germline ends. Germline V CDR1 and CDR2: LNHDA, SQIVND (reference sequence). CDR3 length equals 13 residues. CDR3 DNA: TGTGCCAGTAGTATAGCAGCGGATTACGAGCAGTACTTC. Translated, it gives CASSIAADYEQYF. The full variable domain, with the rest looked up from reference TRBV19 and TRBJ2-7, is DGGITQSPKYLFRKEGQNVTLSCEQNLNHDAMYWYRQDPGQGLRLIYYSQIVNDFQKGDIAEGYSVSREKKESFPLTVTSAQKNPTAFYLCASSIAADYEQYFGPGTRLTVT.

The chain has TRBV7-2 and TRBJ2-1; TRBD1 matches at 8 bases. This CDR3 region has 16 residues. Germline trimming cut 5 bases from V and 6 bases from J; bases unmatched to any gene: 12. Germline assignment: CDR1 SGHTA and CDR2 FQGNSA. The CDR3 DNA reads as TGTGCCAGCAGCCCTACTTCCGGGACAGGAGGCAATGAGCAGTTCTTC. The encoded protein is CASSPTSGTGGNEQFF. The variable domain in full, with the rest retrieved from reference TRBV7-2 and TRBJ2-1, is GAGVSQSPSNKVTEKGKDVELRCDPISGHTALYWYRQSLGQGLEFLIYFQGNSAPDKSGLPSDRFSAERTGGSVSTLTIQRTQQEDSAVYLCASSPTSGTGGNEQFFGPGTRLTVL.

The chain employs TRBV30 and TRBJ2-3, with 8 bases that match TRBD1. The CDR3 sequence is 15 residues long. J lost 1 base, V lost 0 bases, and 3 bases had no gene match. The germline CDR1 and CDR2 sequences are GTSNPN and SVGIG (reference sequence). CDR3 region: CAWSVKTGGTDTQYF. Written as DNA, the CDR3 is TGTGCCTGGAGTGTAAAGACAGGGGGCACAGATACGCAGTATTTT.

The chain has TRBV6-5 and TRBJ2-7; 10 positions match TRBD1. The CDR3 is 14 amino acids. In germline, CDR1 is MNHEY, CDR2 SVGAGI. Germline trimming cut 7 bases from V and 6 bases from J; bases unmatched to any gene: 9. CDR3 protein: CASTPGTGEGEQYF. DNA of the CDR3: TGTGCCAGCACCCCGGGGACAGGGGAGGGCGAGCAGTACTTC.

The chain recombines TRBV4-3 with TRBJ2-2; 9 nucleotides align to TRBD1. This CDR3 contains 16 residues. Germline values: CDR1 LGHNA, CDR2 YSLEER. The ends lost 0 bases at V and 6 bases at J; junction bases unmatched: 5. The DNA of the CDR3 is TGCGCCAGCAGCCAAGATCCGACAGGGGGGGCCGGGGAGCTGTTTTTT. It specifies CASSQDPTGGAGELFF.

In its sample, this clone was seen once. The rearrangement links TRBV6-5 to TRBJ1-2, with D possibly matching TRBD1 (5 bases). The germline V gene has CDR1 MNHEY and CDR2 SVGAGI. This CDR3 region has 15 residues. V lost 2 bases and J 2 bases, leaving 12 bases between the germline ends. The CDR3 DNA reads TGTGCCAGCAGTTACGGGACGGGAGAGAACTATGGCTACACCTTC. Amino acids: CASSYGTGENYGYTF.

To note about this clone: This may be a read error, as it is one base from a much larger clone. The chain combines TRBV5-1 with TRBJ2-5; D gene ambiguous. V was clipped by 7 bases and J by 5 bases, with 15 bases between them. Germline CDR1 and CDR2: SGHRS and YFSETQ. The CDR3 consists of 13 residues. The CDR3 bases are TGCGCCAGCGCGGAGAGCAATGGGGAGACCCAGTACTTC. This encodes CASAESNGETQYF.

The chain has TRBV7-9 and TRBJ1-2; tentative D call: TRBD1 (6 bases). The CDR3 is made up of 15 amino acids. The germline V gene has CDR1 SEHNR and CDR2 FQNEAQ (reference sequence). Trimming stripped 5 bases from V and 8 bases from J, with 21 bases between. DNA for the CDR3: TGTGCCAGCAGCCCGAAGGGGACACAAGCCTGGGGCTACACCTTC. Amino acid sequence: CASSPKGTQAWGYTF.

The chain couples TRBV28 to TRBJ1-5; 9 nucleotides align to TRBD1. From germline, CDR1 is MDHEN and CDR2 SYDVKM. This CDR3 comprises 13 residues. V dropped 8 bases and J dropped 11; count of bases not matched to a gene: 10. The CDR3 here is CASSDRGVLSQHF. CDR3 nucleotides: TGTGCCAGCTCCGACAGGGGGGTTTTATCCCAGCATTTT.

The sample holds one count of this clone. The gene calls are TRBV27 and TRBJ2-5; possible D gene TRBD2, 6 bases. The CDR3 is made up of 15 amino acids. The germline CDR1 and CDR2 sequences are MNHEY and SMNVEV (reference sequence). Trimming shortened V by 3 bases and J by 1 base, and 12 bases separated the two germline ends. The CDR3 reads CASSLGTGLQETQYF. The CDR3 DNA reads as TGTGCCAGCAGTTTGGGCACGGGACTCCAAGAGACCCAGTACTTC.

The chain employs TRBV15 and TRBJ1-2; perhaps TRBD1 as D (6 bases). Germline loops: CDR1 LNHNV, CDR2 YYDKDF (reference sequence). This CDR3 comprises 14 residues. V was cut by 1 base and J by 6 bases, with 12 bases left in between. This CDR3 reads CATSRGGGAHGYTF. Here the CDR3 DNA reads TGTGCCACCAGCAGAGGAGGGGGGGCGCATGGCTACACCTTC. Combining the CDR3 with reference TRBV15 and TRBJ1-2 gives the whole variable domain DAMVIQNPRYQVTQFGKPVTLSCSQTLNHNVMYWYQQKSSQAPKLLFHYYDKDFNNEADTPDNFQSRRPNTSFCFLDIRSPGLGDTAMYLCATSRGGGAHGYTFGSGTRLTVV.

The chain uses TRBV5-8 and TRBJ1-6, with TRBD1 matching 7 bases. Germline V gives CDR1 SGHTS, CDR2 YDEGEE. J was trimmed by 1 base and V by 0 bases; bases with no gene match: 7. The CDR3 has 18 amino acids. The DNA of the CDR3 is TGTGCCAGCAGCTTGGTTTTCGGGACAGCATCCTATAATTCACCCCTCCACTTT. Protein: CASSLVFGTASYNSPLHF.

As regards this clone: Other DNA sequences in the same sample also yield this CDR3. This sequence joins TRBV5-6 and TRBJ2-7; D might be TRBD1 or TRBD2, each matching 5 bases. The V end was cut by 0 bases, the J end by 4 bases, with 11 bases between. Germline V gene sequence: CDR1 SGHDT, CDR2 YYEEEE. CDR3 length: 14 amino acids. CDR3 sequence: CASSLAGTIYEQYF. CDR3 coding DNA: TGTGCCAGCAGCTTGGCAGGGACGATATACGAGCAGTACTTC.

V and J are TRBV6-5 and TRBJ2-1; D call uncertain. The CDR3 loop spans 11 amino acids. The germline gives CDR1 MNHEY, CDR2 SVGAGI. V was shortened by 2 bases and J by 8 bases, with 4 bases between the two germline ends. CDR3 sequence reads: CASSYGDEQFF. The DNA of the CDR3 is TGTGCCAGCAGTTACGGAGATGAGCAGTTCTTC.

The rearrangement links TRBV5-4 to TRBJ2-3; 7 nucleotides line up with TRBD2. Germline-derived CDR1 and CDR2 are SGHNT and YYREEE (reference sequence). The CDR3 extends over 15 amino acids. Trimming cost V 0 bases and J 0 bases; bases outside gene matches: 1. The DNA of the CDR3 is TGTGCCAGCAGCTTGGCCGGGAGGAGCACAGATACGCAGTATTTT. Residues: CASSLAGRSTDTQYF.

The chain links TRBV7-3 to TRBJ2-3, with TRBD2 identical over 14 bases. Per germline, CDR1 SGHTA and CDR2 FQGTGA. There are 17 residues in the CDR3. Germline trimming cut 2 bases from V and 4 bases from J; bases unmatched to any gene: 5. The CDR3 is CASSLALGLAGADTQYF. The CDR3 bases are TGTGCCAGCAGCTTAGCGCTGGGACTAGCGGGGGCAGATACGCAGTATTTT.

The chain combines TRBV6-4 with TRBJ2-3; D remains ambiguous. Germline V gives CDR1 MRHNA, CDR2 SNTAGT. The CDR3 sequence is 14 residues long. V was pared by 2 bases and J by 0 bases, with 6 bases between. CDR3 region: CASSDGTSTDTQYF. CDR3 bases: TGTGCCAGCAGTGACGGTACTAGCACAGATACGCAGTATTTT.

The chain uses TRBV25-1 and TRBJ1-1; D is perhaps TRBD1 (5 bases). The germline gives CDR1 MGHDK, CDR2 SYGVNS. The V end was cut by 10 bases, the J end by 1 base, with 16 bases between. There are 14 residues in the CDR3. The CDR3 is CATWGGTRNTEAFF. In DNA form, the CDR3 reads TGTGCCACCTGGGGTGGGACGCGGAACACTGAAGCTTTCTTT.

The CDR3 DNA sequence: TGTGCCAGCAGCTTGACCCGACAGGACTACACCTTC. This encodes CASSLTRQDYTF. The chain joins TRBV5-4 to TRBJ1-2; a weak D match, TRBD1 (6 bases). The CDR3 length is 12 residues. Germline CDR1 and CDR2: SGHNT and YYREEE (reference sequence). Trimming left V 1 base short and J 10 bases short, with 11 bases between.

V usage is TRBV6-4 and J usage is TRBJ1-1, with TRBD1 matching over 7 bases. The CDR3 is made up of 13 amino acids. CDR1 is MRHNA, CDR2 SNTAGT, per germline. V shed 5 bases, J shed 4 bases, and the junction held 4 bases outside the gene matches. The CDR3: CASSRDRSTEAFF. CDR3 coding DNA: TGTGCCAGCAGTCGGGACAGAAGCACTGAAGCTTTCTTT.

CDR3 residues: CASRDSGRAWNEQFF. CDR3 DNA: TGTGCCAGCAGAGATAGCGGGAGGGCCTGGAATGAGCAGTTCTTC. The chain links TRBV5-6 to TRBJ2-1; 11 bases are shared with TRBD2. The germline V gene encodes CDR1 SGHDT and CDR2 YYEEEE. The CDR3 has 15 amino acids. The V and J ends lost 5 bases and 7 bases, in that order; junction bases with no gene match: 8.